The 15 T cell receptor beta chains given below trace back to one sample, sequenced in a study of blood T cells in healthy people across ages. With a J-beta primer mix and a sample-barcoded 5' primer, a second PCR ran about 6 to 11 cycles. TCRdb re-analysed the 5' RACE reads in MiXCR, keeping a single row per CDR3 protein. Of about 580,000 distinct CDR3 sequences listed, less than 60% were seen once; the top ten hold roughly 24%. The sequenced material came from blood. The receptors originated from an elderly man in good health.

The sample holds many counts of this clonotype. This rearrangement joins TRBV6-6 to TRBJ1-2, with 9 nucleotides matching TRBD1. The J segment lost 8 bases and the V segment lost 6 bases, leaving 7 bases of the junction unmatched. The CDR3 length is 13 residues. CDR1 is MNHNY and CDR2 is SVGAGI in the germline V gene (reference sequence). CDR3 bases: TGTGCCAGCAGCGGGACAGGGACGATGGGCTACACCTTC. It yields the protein CASSGTGTMGYTF.

This clonotype was picked up a small number of times. This chain uses TRBV7-9 with TRBJ1-2; D is ambiguous. The CDR3 is 13 residues long. Trimming shortened V by 5 bases and J by 7 bases, and 14 bases separated the two germline ends. Germline V gene sequence: CDR1 SEHNR, CDR2 FQNEAQ (reference sequence). The CDR3, as DNA: TGTGCCAGCAGCGCCAGCGCCTTAACTGGCTACACCTTC. This gives the protein CASSASALTGYTF.

Ten or more counts support this clonotype. This CDR3 is CASSDTGPNQPQHF. For the CDR3, the DNA is TGTGCCAGCAGTGACACAGGTCCTAATCAGCCCCAGCATTTT. V gene TRBV6-6 combines with J gene TRBJ1-5, with a tentative D call TRBD1 (5 bases). V was shortened by 5 bases and J by 4 bases, with 12 bases between the two germline ends. This CDR3 is built from 14 residues. The germline V gene encodes CDR1 MNHNY and CDR2 SVGAGI (reference sequence).

The chain is built from TRBV4-3 and TRBJ2-1, with 9 bases that match TRBD2. Germline CDR1 is LGHNA and CDR2 is YSLEER. The CDR3 runs 17 residues. V lost 1 base and J lost 10; bases outside the gene matches: 14. CDR3 loop: CASSQGPTSGPPKEQFF. The CDR3, as DNA: TGCGCCAGCAGCCAAGGGCCAACTAGCGGGCCGCCTAAGGAGCAGTTCTTC.

This clonotype was seen a handful of times. The chain carries TRBV7-2 and TRBJ2-3; perhaps TRBD2 as D (6 bases). CDR3 length: 15 residues. V lost 6 bases and J lost 5, with 18 bases in between. CDR1 is SGHTA and CDR2 is FQGNSA in the germline V gene. For the CDR3, the DNA is TGTGCCAGCAGTCCCCCGGGACTGGAGGTAGATACGCAGTATTTT. It is translated as CASSPPGLEVDTQYF.

The chain employs TRBV4-1 and TRBJ2-5, with 10 bases aligning to TRBD2. The CDR3 is 15 amino acids. Germline values: CDR1 MGHRA, CDR2 YSYEKL. The J segment lost 0 bases and the V segment lost 4 bases, leaving 2 bases of the junction unmatched. The CDR3 region is CASSLSGGYQETQYF. CDR3 nucleotides: TGCGCCAGCAGCCTTAGCGGGGGGTACCAAGAGACCCAGTACTTC.

This clonotype occurred a few times. The chain links TRBV4-3 to TRBJ1-1; D is uncertain. CDR3 length equals 15 residues. The germline V gene has CDR1 LGHNA and CDR2 YSLEER. V lost 0 bases to trimming and J lost 4 bases, with 12 bases between them. The CDR3 is CASSQDLDGGTEAFF. In DNA form, the CDR3 reads TGCGCCAGCAGCCAAGACCTAGACGGAGGCACTGAAGCTTTCTTT.

This clonotype was found many times. This clone may be a read error of a much larger clone one base away. The chain recombines TRBV11-1 with TRBJ2-1; TRBD2 matches 8 bases. The J call may be in error: the DNA end matches TRBJ2-7 better. Germline V CDR1 and CDR2: SGHAT, FQDESV (reference sequence). This CDR3 is built from 15 residues. CDR3 coding DNA: TGTGCCAGCAGCTTTAGCGGGGACTCCTACAATGAGCAGTACTTC. Its translation is CASSFSGDSYNEQYF.

This chain connects TRBV20-1 to TRBJ1-2, with D uncertain. The length of the CDR3 is 13 residues. Germline CDR1 is DFQATT and CDR2 is SNEGSKA (reference sequence). V was trimmed by 6 bases and J by 2 bases, leaving 13 bases between them. CDR3 nucleotides: TGCAGTGCCCACCGGACGGCCAACTATGGCTACACCTTC. It specifies CSAHRTANYGYTF.

This clonotype was seen more than once but under ten times. Germline and junction disagree at one end, which may indicate a read error. J is TRBJ1-1 and V is TRBV7-9, with D perhaps TRBD1 (6 bases). The CDR3 spans 14 residues. From germline, CDR1 is SEHNR and CDR2 FQNEAQ (reference sequence). CDR3 in DNA: TGTGCCAGCAGCGTAGCAGGGACACGCGGTGAAGCTTTCTTT. Protein: CASSVAGTRGEAFF.

J is TRBJ2-4 and V is TRBV19; 13 bases fit TRBD2. Germline trimming cut 3 bases from V and 4 bases from J; bases unmatched to any gene: 6. This CDR3 comprises 17 residues. Germline-derived CDR1 and CDR2 are LNHDA and SQIVND (reference sequence). CDR3 nucleotides: TGTGCCAGTAGTATGGGACTAGCGGGAATCGTAAAAAACATTCAGTACTTC. This gives the protein CASSMGLAGIVKNIQYF.

In its sample, this clonotype was seen a few times. The V call is TRBV9, the J call TRBJ2-3, with 9 bases that match TRBD1. CDR1 and CDR2 from the germline V gene are SGDLS and YYNGEE. CDR3 length equals 16 residues. V trimming: 4 bases; J trimming: 6 bases; junction bases outside the gene matches: 12. This chain's CDR3 is CASSRTGGTYKDTQYF. Here the CDR3 DNA reads TGTGCCAGCAGCCGAACAGGGGGCACATACAAGGATACGCAGTATTTT.

This clonotype was recorded at least ten times. J is TRBJ2-3 and V is TRBV6-6; tentatively, D is TRBD2 (5 bases). Looked up from germline, CDR1 is MNHNY and CDR2 is SVGAGI (reference sequence). The germline V and J ends were trimmed by 8 bases and 2 bases, with 14 bases remaining between them. The length of the CDR3 is 14 residues. The CDR3 here is CASALGLSTDTQYF. The CDR3 DNA sequence: TGTGCCAGCGCACTAGGCCTTTCCACAGATACGCAGTATTTT.

The V gene is TRBV5-1, the J gene TRBJ2-5, with D possibly matching TRBD2 (6 bases). This CDR3 has 15 amino acids. V lost 0 bases to trimming and J lost 11 bases, with 20 bases between them. Germline V gene lookup returns CDR1 SGHRS and CDR2 YFSETQ. This chain's CDR3 is CASSLAGGVGNEQYF. The CDR3 nucleotides are TGCGCCAGCAGCTTGGCCGGGGGAGTCGGCAATGAGCAGTACTTC.

The chain recombines TRBV6-2 or TRBV6-3 with TRBJ2-7, with 8 nucleotides matching TRBD1. With 6 bases clipped from V and 2 bases from J, the junction kept 9 bases outside the gene matches. CDR1 MNHEY and CDR2 SVGEGT come from the germline V gene. The CDR3 sequence is 15 residues long. CDR3 DNA: TGTGCCAGCAGACCGGACAGGGTAGCGACCTACGAGCAGTACTTC. It is translated as CASRPDRVATYEQYF.